Below, 9 T cell receptor beta chains from the same sample are listed, as sequenced in a study of graft-versus-host responses after intestinal transplantation. For these receptors, no antigen is known. Here immunoSEQ multiplex PCR was the method, and the copy in TCRdb shows in-frame clones only, minus some. The repertoire consists of approximately 39,000 clones, with roughly 94% occurring once and the leading ten covering around 0.2%. Sequenced here: unstimulated CD4+ T cells sorted from spleen or lymph node cells, sampled before transplant. The receptors stem from a human donor who was the organ donor for an intestinal transplant.

This chain joins TRBV10-3 and TRBJ1-1, with a weak D call TRBD1 (6 bases). The V end lost 6 bases, the J end lost 0 bases, and 11 bases lay between the germline ends. Germline lookup yields CDR1 ENHRY and CDR2 SYGVKD. This CDR3 has 14 residues. The CDR3: CAIRGARMNTEAFF. In nucleotides, the CDR3 is TGTGCCATCAGGGGGGCACGGATGAACACTGAAGCTTTCTTT.

The rearrangement links TRBV5-6 to TRBJ2-1; D is unresolved. Germline loops: CDR1 SGHDT, CDR2 YYEEEE. Trimming cost V 0 bases and J 1 base, with 8 bases left between them. The CDR3 sequence is 15 residues long. This chain's CDR3 is CASSLGVLSYNEQFF. In DNA, the CDR3 is TGTGCCAGCAGCTTGGGGGTCCTTTCCTACAATGAGCAGTTCTTC.

V usage is TRBV7-9 and J usage is TRBJ2-3; 13 nucleotides align to TRBD2. Germline-derived CDR1 and CDR2 are SEHNR and FQNEAQ (reference sequence). With 1 base clipped from V and 2 bases from J, the junction kept 3 bases outside the gene matches. The CDR3 has 17 amino acids. This chain's CDR3 is CASSLGTSGGSTDTQYF. The DNA of the CDR3 is TGTGCCAGCAGCTTAGGGACTAGCGGGGGATCCACAGATACGCAGTATTTT.

This chain uses TRBV5-4 with TRBJ1-2; possible D gene TRBD1, 6 bases. The CDR3 loop spans 13 amino acids. CDR1 is SGHNT and CDR2 is YYREEE in the germline V gene (reference sequence). Trimming cost V 4 bases and J 1 base, with 8 bases left between them. The CDR3 DNA sequence: TGTGCCAGCAGCCCGGACAGTAACTATGGCTACACCTTC. Its protein is CASSPDSNYGYTF.

The rearrangement uses TRBV5-5 and TRBJ1-2; D is unclear. V lost 4 bases to trimming and J lost 8 bases, with 21 bases between them. Germline V gene lookup returns CDR1 SGHKS and CDR2 YYEKEE (reference sequence). The CDR3 spans 15 residues. CDR3 sequence reads: CASSPLGIPSEGYTF. The CDR3 nucleotides read TGTGCCAGCAGCCCCCTCGGGATCCCCTCCGAGGGCTACACCTTC. Looking up the rest from reference TRBV5-5 and TRBJ1-2 gives the full variable domain: DAGVTQSPTHLIKTRGQQVTLRCSPISGHKSVSWYQQVLGQGPQFIFQYYEKEERGRGNFPDRFSARQFPNYSSELNVNALLLGDSALYLCASSPLGIPSEGYTFGSGTRLTVV.

The chain recombines TRBV5-6 with TRBJ2-7; the D call may be TRBD1 or TRBD2 (5 bases each). The CDR3 runs to 15 residues. Trimming removed 3 bases from V and 1 base from J, with 14 bases in between. Germline V gene lookup returns CDR1 SGHDT and CDR2 YYEEEE. The CDR3 loop reads CASSSAYWGSYEQYF. The CDR3 DNA sequence: TGTGCCAGCAGCTCAGCTTATTGGGGGTCCTACGAGCAGTACTTC. Using reference TRBV5-6 and TRBJ2-7 for the parts outside the CDR3, the full variable domain is DAGVTQSPTHLIKTRGQQVTLRCSPKSGHDTVSWYQQALGQGPQFIFQYYEEEERQRGNFPDRFSGHQFPNYSSELNVNALLLGDSALYLCASSSAYWGSYEQYFGPGTRLTVT.

The V and J genes are TRBV7-2 and TRBJ1-2; D is unresolved. This CDR3 comprises 12 residues. Between the trimmed V and J ends, which lost 1 base and 8 bases, there was a span of 8 bases. The germline V gene encodes CDR1 SGHTA and CDR2 FQGNSA. The CDR3 region is CASSLDLGGYTF. The DNA of the CDR3 is TGTGCCAGCAGCTTAGATTTGGGGGGCTACACCTTC. Full variable domain (outside the CDR3, taken from reference TRBV7-2 and TRBJ1-2): GAGVSQSPSNKVTEKGKDVELRCDPISGHTALYWYRQSLGQGLEFLIYFQGNSAPDKSGLPSDRFSAERTGGSVSTLTIQRTQQEDSAVYLCASSLDLGGYTFGSGTRLTVV.

The chain joins TRBV6-1 to TRBJ1-1; D is uncertain. Germline lookup yields CDR1 MNHNS and CDR2 SASEGT. V shed 2 bases and J shed 4 bases, with 5 bases lying between them. The CDR3 is 12 amino acids. CDR3 DNA sequence: TGTGCCAGCAGTGAAATAAGCACTGAAGCTTTCTTT. Its translation: CASSEISTEAFF.

V and J are TRBV12-1 and TRBJ2-1. TRBV12-1 is classified as a pseudogene. This CDR3 region has 16 residues. CDR3 nucleotides: TGTGCCAGCAGCTTTTTAGTCGGCTGCTCCTACAATGAGCAGTTCTTC. Protein product: CASSFLVGCSYNEQFF.